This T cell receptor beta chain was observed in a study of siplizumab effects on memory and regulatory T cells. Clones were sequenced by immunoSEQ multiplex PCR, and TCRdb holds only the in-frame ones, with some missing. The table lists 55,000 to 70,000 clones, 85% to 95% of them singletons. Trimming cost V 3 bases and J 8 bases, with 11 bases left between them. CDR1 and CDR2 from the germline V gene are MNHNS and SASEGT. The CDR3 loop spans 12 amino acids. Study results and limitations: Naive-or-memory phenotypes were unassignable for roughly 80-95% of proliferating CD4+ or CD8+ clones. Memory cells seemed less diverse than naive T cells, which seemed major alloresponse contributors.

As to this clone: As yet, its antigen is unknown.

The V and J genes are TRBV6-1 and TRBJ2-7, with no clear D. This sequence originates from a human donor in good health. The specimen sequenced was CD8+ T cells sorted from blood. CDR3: CASSEIAPKQYF. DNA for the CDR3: TGTGCCAGCAGTGAGATAGCTCCAAAGCAGTACTTC.